A single sample is the source of the 2 T cell receptor beta chains below, sequenced in a study of T-cell reconstitution after alpha-beta-depleted transplantation in children. Their target antigens are unknown. Findings of the study overall: T-cell numbers and diversity, one year after transplant, stemmed largely from T cells that were newly produced.

The TCRbeta library incorporated unique molecular identifiers. TCRdb reanalysed the PCR reads using MiXCR and keeps one entry per CDR3 protein. The sample lists some 300,000 distinct CDR3 sequences, approximately 7.3% occurring once. The sequencing here drew on peripheral blood, taken 360 days after TCRalphabeta/CD19-depleted stem cell transplant. These receptors all come from a female patient aged 2-10 years who had a stem cell transplant for Fanconi anemia, so the T cells may come from the graft donor.

This clonotype was detected ten times or more. V and J are TRBV5-1 and TRBJ2-1; 14 bases are shared with TRBD2. The CDR3 spans 16 residues. V lost 4 bases to trimming and J lost 3 bases; unmatched junction nucleotides: 3. CDR1 SGHRS and CDR2 YFSETQ come from the germline V gene. CDR3 nucleotide sequence: TGCGCCAGCAGCGGACTAGCGGGGGGACGCTACAATGAGCAGTTCTTC. Translated: CASSGLAGGRYNEQFF.

This clonotype was observed a few times. The chain is built from TRBV7-9 and TRBJ2-6; D unclear. This CDR3 has 16 residues. The germline V gene has CDR1 SEHNR and CDR2 FQNEAQ (reference sequence). Between the trimmed V and J ends, which lost 5 bases and 0 bases, there was a span of 11 bases. CDR3 in amino acids: CASSPTAISGANVLTF. The CDR3 bases are TGTGCCAGCAGCCCCACAGCAATCTCTGGGGCCAACGTCCTGACTTTC.